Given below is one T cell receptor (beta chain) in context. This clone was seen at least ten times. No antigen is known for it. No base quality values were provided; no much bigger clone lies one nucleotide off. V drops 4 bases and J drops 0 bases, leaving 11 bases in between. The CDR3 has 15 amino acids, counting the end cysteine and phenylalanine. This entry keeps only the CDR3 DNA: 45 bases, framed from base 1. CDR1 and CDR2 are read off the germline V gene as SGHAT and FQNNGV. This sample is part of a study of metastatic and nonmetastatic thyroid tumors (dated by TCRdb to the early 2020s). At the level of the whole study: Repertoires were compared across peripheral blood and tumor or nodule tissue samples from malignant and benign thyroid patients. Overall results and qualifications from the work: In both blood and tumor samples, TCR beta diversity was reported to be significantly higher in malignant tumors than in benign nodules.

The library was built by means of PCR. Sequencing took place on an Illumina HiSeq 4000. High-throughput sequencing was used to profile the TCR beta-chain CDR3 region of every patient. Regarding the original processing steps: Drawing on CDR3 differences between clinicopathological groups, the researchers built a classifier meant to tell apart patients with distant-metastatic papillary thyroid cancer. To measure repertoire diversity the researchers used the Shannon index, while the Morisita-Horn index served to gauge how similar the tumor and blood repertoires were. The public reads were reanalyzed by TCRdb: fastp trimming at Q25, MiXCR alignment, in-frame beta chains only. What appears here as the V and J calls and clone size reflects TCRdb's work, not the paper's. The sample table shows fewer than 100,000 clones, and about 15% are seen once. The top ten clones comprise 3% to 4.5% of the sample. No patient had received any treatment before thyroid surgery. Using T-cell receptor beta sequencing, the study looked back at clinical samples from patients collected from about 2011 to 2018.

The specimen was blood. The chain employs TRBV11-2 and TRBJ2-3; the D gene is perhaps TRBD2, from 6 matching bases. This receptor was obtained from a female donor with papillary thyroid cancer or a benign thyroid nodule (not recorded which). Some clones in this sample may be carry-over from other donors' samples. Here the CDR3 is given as CASSSGGGSTDTQYF. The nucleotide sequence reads TGTGCCAGCAGCTCCGGGGGTGGAAGCACAGATACGCAGTATTTT. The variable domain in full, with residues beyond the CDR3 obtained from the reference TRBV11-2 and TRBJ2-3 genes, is EAGVAQSPRYKIIEKRQSVAFWCNPISGHATLYWYQQILGQGPKLLIQFQNNGVVDDSQLPKDRFSAERLKGVDSTLKIQPAKLEDSAVYLCASSSGGGSTDTQYFGPGTRLTVL.